This T cell receptor (beta chain) emerged from a study of cytomegalovirus exposure and HLA in healthy donors. Whole-study findings and limits: Rare TCR sequences dominated, though some public TCRs recurred in many donors. Analyses of presence/absence relied on an assumption of roughly uniform sequencing depth across donors. Some V segments, TRBV6-2 and TRBV6-3 among them, were indistinguishable and were therefore excluded.

Of note for this clone: Its antigen is not known.

The CDR3 runs to 15 residues. Per the germline V gene, CDR1 is SGHVS and CDR2 is FQNEAQ. Trimming took off 1 base at V and 0 bases at J, with 10 bases between the two ends. PCR used 60 Vbeta primers and 13 Jbeta primers. Assay: immunoSEQ multiplex PCR; the TCRdb copy retains only in-frame clones and omits some. The sample contains around 130,000 clones, around 73% of which appear only once. This TCR came from a man aged 50 to 59 in good health and CMV-seronegative. Sample: PBMCs. The chain uses TRBV7-8 and TRBJ2-7; D possibly corresponds to TRBD1 (6 bases). The CDR3 is CASSLVGDTSYEQYF. The CDR3 bases are TGTGCCAGCAGCTTAGTTGGGGACACCTCCTACGAGCAGTACTTC.